This T cell receptor beta chain was profiled in a study of shared clonotypes between healthy human individuals (dated by TCRdb to about 2020). Study-level background: A couple of women and three men aged 18 to 49 years were included in the cohort. To estimate repertoire size and how much clonotypes are shared between individuals, the study performed deep sequencing of blood TCR repertoires from a handful of healthy adults. For each donor, three plates each were used for CD4 naive and CD4 memory, two plates were used for CD8 naive, and one plate was used for CD8 memory. Between about 0.8 and 8.9 billion PBMCs per donor were obtained by leukapheresis. To increase sequencing depth and limit assay-specific biases, TCR repertoire library preparation and sequencing were carried out by different laboratories using diverse techniques.

Study-wide conclusions, independent of this receptor: Naive subsets generally had larger estimated clonotype richness than memory subsets did. Based on pairwise subsampling, the degree of clonotype sharing among donors was expected to be affected by sequencing depth. Compared with non-shared clonotypes, clonotypes shared by all four sorted-subset donors had higher generation probabilities. The genetic and exposure-history diversity represented was limited by the small number of donors. Even with the large sequencing depth, rarefaction of the sorted-subset datasets indicated that sequencing was incomplete. Across a handful of donors, roughly 5.4% of naive CD4, 3% to 4% of naive CD8, roughly 2.2% of memory CD4, and around 0.4% of memory CD8 clonotypes were shared. Sampling was restricted to blood, and TCR repertoires in tissue are likely to differ from TCR repertoires in blood.

Using the deep immunoSEQ assay, multiplex PCR amplified TCR CDR3 regions from genomic DNA. Genomic DNA extracted from each cell subset was distributed evenly over all wells of several immunoSEQ 96-well plates, and each plate served as one replicate. For sorted subsets, each replicate PCR was loaded with roughly 200 ng genomic DNA, equivalent to 30,000 or so T cell genomes. Purified libraries were measured with a Qubit 3.0 fluorometer, size-checked on a Bioanalyzer 2100, and measured again with the KAPA Library Quantification kit. A separate single-read 150-cycle Illumina NextSeq 550 flow cell was used to sequence each immunoSEQ 96-well plate. On the authors' methods: Because the immunoSEQ output held only junctional sequences and lacked quality scores, the filtering could not match the filtering applied to full-length reads. To assign V/J genes and CDR3, sequences were annotated against IMGT germline references using PyIR, a Python wrapper for IgBLAST v1.9. Reads were filtered out if the reads had weak V/J assignments (E-value above 1e-6), no CDR3, stop codons, out-of-frame junctions, or ambiguous translated residues. A V3J clonotype was defined by an identical inferred V gene, J gene, and CDR3 amino acid sequence. To compute the percentage overlap between repertoires, the number of shared unique clonotypes was divided by the size of the smaller repertoire. Richness of each repertoire was evaluated using RTK rarefaction, the Chao1 estimator, and Recon v2.1 estimates of unobserved clonotypes. For all TCRbeta clonotypes obtained by the gDNA method from a handful of donors, generation probabilities were computed with OLGA. This is the immuneACCESS table as TCRdb keeps it, with only in-frame sequences that have V and J called. A part of the clones is gone; compared with another copy, unresolved V genes explain less than half, and the rest is unexplained. V and J calls plus clone size are reproduced from that table; the DNA served to infer D and trimming. This sample comprises roughly 2.2 million clones, under 95% of them detected only once. The top ten constitute approximately 0.39% of the sample.

Remarks on this clone: Its antigen is currently not known. No quality values exist for individual bases; no much larger clone is one base distant.

V and J are trimmed by 3 bases and 7 bases, and the gene matches miss 9 bases of the junction. According to the germline V gene, CDR1 reads SGHRS and CDR2 reads YFSETQ. The cysteine opens and the phenylalanine closes a CDR3 of 16 amino acids. Of the read, only the CDR3 DNA is kept; its 48 bases are in frame from base 1. Donors were healthy HIV-negative adults with no recently reported acute infections or vaccinations. All donors were Caucasian adults living in Nashville, Tennessee, USA. Magnetic negative selection was used to enrich CD4+ T cells, after which naive cells were positively selected on CD45RA and the negative fraction became the memory subset. Blood was collected by leukapheresis, and PBMCs were isolated by Ficoll-Histopaque density gradient centrifugation and then cryopreserved in liquid nitrogen vapor phase. Purity and quantity of every magnetically sorted T cell population were checked by analytical flow cytometry. Each sorted fraction had its genomic DNA isolated and then quantified by UV absorbance on a Nanodrop 2000c.

Sequenced input: naive CD4+ T cells from PBMCs. Interpreted using the paper, the cell subset or site label stands for: CD45RA+ positively selected. This chain is built from TRBV5-1 and TRBJ2-3; 12 of the junction bases match TRBD2. This TCR was sampled from a man between 18 and 35 years old in good health. Some clones in this sample may be carry-over from other donors' samples. The DNA sequence is TGCGCCAGCAGCTCCTCCACGACTAGCGGGAGTTATACGCAGTATTTT. It translates as CASSSSTTSGSYTQYF.